Below, 28 T cell receptor beta chains from the same sample are listed, as sequenced in a study of a mutant IDH1 vaccine in newly diagnosed glioma. The time point: week 35, safety follow-up. Vaccine doses each comprised 300 ug of mutant IDH1 20-mer peptide, with topical imiquimod. These receptors have no known antigen. Profiling relied on immunoSEQ multiplex PCR, and the TCRdb table lists in-frame clones only, not all of them. The table has about 58,000 clones, roughly 76% seen once. The sample in question was PBMCs, obtained from a glioma patient whose treatment included an IDH1 peptide vaccine. These receptors came from a man between 40 and 49 years old with glioma.

The rearrangement links TRBV19 to TRBJ1-2; D remains unclear. This CDR3 spans 12 amino acids. V dropped 7 bases and J dropped 6 bases, with 12 bases sitting between them. The germline gives CDR1 LNHDA, CDR2 SQIVND (reference sequence). CDR3 loop: CASTPGGNGYTF. The DNA of the CDR3 is TGTGCCAGTACCCCCGGAGGGAATGGCTACACCTTC.

This chain connects TRBV4-2 to TRBJ1-2; possibly TRBD1 for D (5 bases). CDR1 is LGHNA, CDR2 YNFKEQ, per germline. V was clipped by 3 bases and J by 13 bases, with 18 bases between them. This CDR3 is 13 amino acids long. The CDR3 nucleotides read TGTGCCAGCAGCCAGGGAGGTCAGGGCCACGGCACCTTC. Amino acids: CASSQGGQGHGTF.

The V and J genes are TRBV6-6 and TRBJ2-5; the D gene is possibly TRBD1 (6 bases). The CDR3 is 15 amino acids. V shed 5 bases and J shed 5 bases, with 18 bases lying between them. Germline CDR1 is MNHNY and CDR2 is SVGAGI (reference sequence). The CDR3 bases are TGTGCCAGCAGTCTAAGACAGGTCACCGGGGAGACCCAGTACTTC. It encodes CASSLRQVTGETQYF.

J is TRBJ1-1 and V is TRBV7-9, with D possibly being TRBD1 (5 bases). Germline V CDR1 and CDR2: SEHNR, FQNEAQ (reference sequence). The CDR3 sequence is 16 residues long. V was cut by 7 bases and J by 10 bases, with 28 bases left in between. For the CDR3, the DNA is TGTGCCAGCACCCCTCCCGGGGGGGTGTTCATCCTCGGAGCTTTCTTT. Its translation is CASTPPGGVFILGAFF.

The chain combines TRBV7-6 with TRBJ2-7, with 7 bases identical to TRBD1. CDR3 size: 14 residues. V dropped 5 bases and J dropped 2; count of bases not matched to a gene: 6. The germline gives CDR1 SGHVS, CDR2 FNYEAQ. For the CDR3, the DNA is TGTGCCAGCAGCCCAGGCAGGGGGACCTACGAGCAGTACTTC. It yields the protein CASSPGRGTYEQYF.

The V call is TRBV19, the J call TRBJ1-2, with D possibly TRBD1 on 6 matching bases. Germline-derived CDR1 and CDR2 are LNHDA and SQIVND (reference sequence). There are 14 residues in the CDR3. Between the trimmed V and J ends, which lost 5 bases and 4 bases, there was a span of 14 bases. CDR3 DNA: TGTGCCAGTAGTTCACAGGGAGCAAGCTATGGCTACACCTTC. Translating it yields CASSSQGASYGYTF.

The rearrangement joins TRBV7-9 to TRBJ1-1; D gene ambiguous. Per germline, CDR1 SEHNR and CDR2 FQNEAQ (reference sequence). The V gene lost 3 bases and the J gene lost 5 bases, with 13 bases spanning the gap. There are 14 residues in the CDR3. This CDR3 is CASSLQVSRTEAFF. CDR3 sequence (DNA): TGTGCCAGCAGCTTGCAGGTATCGCGAACTGAAGCTTTCTTT.

For this clone: At one end the junction does not follow the germline gene, possibly because of a read error. The chain combines TRBV9 with TRBJ2-2; 7 bases agree with TRBD1. The CDR3 is 18 residues long. CDR1 and CDR2 from the germline V gene are SGDLS and YYNGEE. Here the CDR3 DNA reads TGTGCCAGCAGCGCACCTACGACAGGGAGTTGGGAGACCGGAGAGCTGTTTTTT. Translation gives CASSAPTTGSWETGELFF.

This chain joins TRBV4-3 and TRBJ2-7, with a possible D match to TRBD1 (6 bases). Trimming removed 3 bases at V and 3 bases at J, with 15 bases between. Germline V CDR1 and CDR2: LGHNA, YSLEER. The CDR3 spans 15 residues. The chain's CDR3 is CASSQEPGQFYEQYF. The DNA of the CDR3 is TGCGCCAGCAGCCAGGAACCAGGACAGTTCTACGAGCAGTACTTC.

The chain couples TRBV11-2 to TRBJ2-7; D not certain. From germline, CDR1 is SGHAT and CDR2 FQNNGV. The CDR3 sequence is 13 residues long. Trimming removed 5 bases at V and 12 bases at J, with 20 bases between. CDR3 sequence: CASSTTWDSQRYF. The CDR3 nucleotides are TGTGCCAGCAGCACAACATGGGATAGCCAGCGGTACTTC.

This chain connects TRBV6-5 to TRBJ2-5, with 9 nucleotides matching TRBD2. The ends lost 8 bases at V and 11 bases at J; junction bases unmatched: 6. The CDR3 contains 11 residues. CDR1 and CDR2 from the germline V gene are MNHEY and SVGAGI. This chain's CDR3 is CASFRGGEQYF. The CDR3 DNA reads as TGTGCCAGCTTCCGCGGGGGGGAGCAGTACTTC.

The rearrangement links TRBV18 to TRBJ2-7; D is perhaps TRBD1 or TRBD2 (5 bases each). Germline V CDR1 and CDR2: KGHSH, LQKENI. With 3 bases removed from V and 2 bases from J, the gap between germline ends came to 11 bases. The CDR3 spans 14 residues. Here the CDR3 DNA reads TGTGCCAGCTCACCGTGGGACCGAGCCTACGAGCAGTACTTC. Its translation is CASSPWDRAYEQYF.

The gene calls are TRBV13 and TRBJ2-7; D is perhaps TRBD1 (6 bases). CDR1 is PRHDT, CDR2 FYEKMQ, per germline (reference sequence). Trimming cost V 2 bases and J 4 bases, with 12 bases left between them. The CDR3 is made up of 14 amino acids. CDR3 amino acids: CASSLQGRSYEQYF. The CDR3 DNA follows: TGTGCCAGCAGCTTACAGGGGAGATCTTACGAGCAGTACTTC.

The CDR3 region is CASSRIQAGTGNSPLHF. The CDR3 nucleotides read TGCGCCAGCAGCCGGATTCAAGCCGGGACAGGAAATTCACCCCTCCACTTT. The chain recombines TRBV4-3 with TRBJ1-6; 8 bases fit TRBD1. CDR1 and CDR2 (germline): LGHNA, YSLEER. This CDR3 is built from 17 residues. V lost 4 bases to trimming and J lost 7 bases; unmatched junction nucleotides: 12.

In this sample, this clone turned up a few times. Other DNA sequences of this sample code for an identical CDR3. This chain joins TRBV4-3 and TRBJ2-7; 11 bases are shared with TRBD2. The V and J ends lost 0 bases and 4 bases, in that order; junction bases with no gene match: 2. CDR3 size: 15 residues. CDR1 LGHNA and CDR2 YSLEER come from the germline V gene. The CDR3 loop reads CASSQETSGVYEQYF. CDR3 DNA: TGCGCCAGCAGCCAAGAGACTAGCGGGGTGTACGAGCAGTACTTC.

The V and J genes are TRBV19 and TRBJ2-7; TRBD2 matches at 9 bases. CDR1 is LNHDA, CDR2 SQIVND, per germline (reference sequence). The CDR3 totals 18 residues. V lost 2 bases to trimming and J lost 4 bases; unmatched junction nucleotides: 15. CDR3 nucleotide sequence: TGTGCCAGTAGTATATGCCGTTGGGCGCGGGAGGGTTTGTACGAGCAGTACTTC. Amino acids: CASSICRWAREGLYEQYF.

Note on this clone: Germline and junction disagree at one end, which may indicate a read error. V usage is TRBV7-7 and J usage is TRBJ2-2, with D maybe TRBD2 (5 bases). From germline, CDR1 is SSHAT and CDR2 FNYEAQ (reference sequence). The CDR3 is 15 amino acids. The CDR3 loop is CASSLALQNTGELFF. For the CDR3, the DNA is TGTGCTAGCAGCTTAGCGCTACAGAACACCGGGGAGCTGTTTTTT. Full variable domain (missing parts from reference TRBV7-7 and TRBJ2-2): GAGVSQSPRYKVTKRGQDVTLRCDPISSHATLYWYQQALGQGPEFLTYFNYEAQPDKSGLPSDRFSAERPEGSISTLTIQRTEQRDSAMYRCASSLALQNTGELFFGEGSRLTVL.

The rearrangement uses TRBV27 and TRBJ1-1; 7 bases are shared with TRBD1. This CDR3 contains 13 residues. Per the germline V gene, CDR1 is MNHEY and CDR2 is SMNVEV (reference sequence). The V and J ends lost 8 bases and 4 bases, in that order; junction bases with no gene match: 7. This CDR3 is CASVNRGSTEAFF. CDR3 coding DNA: TGTGCCAGCGTGAACAGGGGATCCACTGAAGCTTTCTTT.

The chain is built from TRBV4-2 and TRBJ2-5; 10 nucleotides align to TRBD1. Per the germline V gene, CDR1 is LGHNA and CDR2 is YNFKEQ. V trimming: 4 bases; J trimming: 1 base; junction bases outside the gene matches: 3. The CDR3 sequence is 15 residues long. In DNA, the CDR3 is TGTGCCAGCAGCCGCGGGACAGGGGTCCAAGAGACCCAGTACTTC. It encodes CASSRGTGVQETQYF.

The V call is TRBV9, the J call TRBJ2-1; 14 nucleotides agree with TRBD2. The CDR3 has 17 residues. Germline CDR1 is SGDLS and CDR2 is YYNGEE. The V gene end was trimmed by 4 bases and the J gene end by 6 bases; junction bases not matched to a gene: 9. CDR3 sequence reads: CASSSSGTSGSGNEQFF. The DNA for the CDR3 is TGTGCCAGCAGCTCGAGCGGGACTAGCGGGAGTGGCAATGAGCAGTTCTTC.

The V call is TRBV21-1, the J call TRBJ1-5. TRBV21-1 is reported as a pseudogene. This CDR3 is built from 16 residues. In DNA form, the CDR3 reads TGTGCCAGCATCCATCTCCGGGGAAAGTGGGGTCAGCCCCAGCATTTT. As protein: CASIHLRGKWGQPQHF.

This chain joins TRBV28 and TRBJ2-7; 8 positions agree with TRBD2. V lost 6 bases and J lost 7; bases outside the gene matches: 8. CDR3 length: 13 residues. The germline gives CDR1 MDHEN, CDR2 SYDVKM. This CDR3 reads CASSRAGVGEQYF. The DNA of the CDR3 is TGTGCCAGCAGCCGAGCGGGAGTGGGTGAGCAGTACTTC.

The J gene is TRBJ2-2, the V gene TRBV28; 7 bases match TRBD2. Per the germline V gene, CDR1 is MDHEN and CDR2 is SYDVKM. CDR3 length: 14 amino acids. The J segment lost 7 bases and the V segment lost 3 bases, leaving 5 bases of the junction unmatched. Here the CDR3 reads CASSFSGQGGELFF. The CDR3 nucleotides read TGTGCCAGCAGTTTTAGCGGGCAGGGCGGGGAGCTGTTTTTT.

The chain recombines TRBV29-1 with TRBJ2-1, with D maybe TRBD1 (5 bases). The CDR3 covers 12 residues. Germline loops: CDR1 SQVTM, CDR2 ANQGSEA. V shed 7 bases and J shed 6 bases, with 13 bases lying between them. The CDR3 region has the DNA TGCAGCGCCCACCTTAGGGGCAATGAGCAGTTCTTC. This codes for CSAHLRGNEQFF.

The rearrangement joins TRBV18 to TRBJ2-7; D is perhaps TRBD1 (7 bases). CDR3 length: 18 residues. From germline, CDR1 is KGHSH and CDR2 LQKENI. The V end was cut by 9 bases, the J end by 2 bases, with 29 bases between. The CDR3 DNA reads as TGTGCCAGTTCCACGTCAGGGGGGTCCCCGATAGGCGCCTACGAGCAGTACTTC. Amino acid sequence: CASSTSGGSPIGAYEQYF.

This clone was seen only a few times. The CDR3 coding sequence is TGTGCCACCCGGGACACAGGGGTAAAGACCGGGGAGCTGTTTTTT. Encoded protein: CATRDTGVKTGELFF. The V and J genes are TRBV7-8 and TRBJ2-2; 7 positions agree with TRBD1. The CDR3 sequence is 15 residues long. J gave up 5 bases and V 10 bases, and 13 bases lay outside the gene matches. CDR1 is SGHVS and CDR2 is FQNEAQ in the germline V gene.

This chain joins TRBV6-5 and TRBJ1-1, with D tentatively TRBD1 (6 bases). The CDR3 consists of 14 residues. Per germline, CDR1 MNHEY and CDR2 SVGAGI. Deletions cut 0 bases from V and 11 bases from J, with 16 bases between. The CDR3 is CASSYSRQALGAFF. CDR3 in DNA: TGTGCCAGCAGTTACTCGAGACAGGCCCTGGGGGCTTTCTTT.

This clone was seen a few times. This chain links TRBV12-5 with TRBJ1-1; D unclear. V was cut by 5 bases and J by 1 base, with 8 bases left in between. Germline CDR1 and CDR2: LGHNT and FRNRAP. CDR3 length equals 13 residues. The CDR3 reads CASGVEANTEAFF. The CDR3 nucleotides are TGTGCTAGTGGTGTGGAAGCGAACACTGAAGCTTTCTTT.